These T cell receptor beta chains were read from a single sample in a study of blood T cell repertoires in COVID-19. Using immunoSEQ multiplex PCR, the repertoire was profiled, and TCRdb retains in-frame clones only, with some absent. The sample consists of roughly 260,000 clones, approximately 81% of them appearing once. Material for sequencing was peripheral blood. The source is a woman under 30 with acute or convalescent COVID-19. Both conserved end residues are part of each CDR3. A D gene is named only where the DNA matches it firmly. Only part of the rows carry a size: once, few, many, or a class if the clone is expanded.

clone_size	j_call	d_call	v_call	cdr3_aa	cdr3_nt
NA	TRBJ1-3	NA	TRBV28	CASSPPPGHDLISGNTIYF	TGTGCCAGCAGCCCCCCACCGGGACACGACCTAATCTCTGGAAACACCATATATTTT
NA	TRBJ2-2	NA	TRBV9	CASSAVTLTGELFF	TGTGCCAGCAGCGCGGTAACCCTCACCGGGGAGCTGTTTTTT
NA	TRBJ2-1	NA	TRBV7-2	CASVRGAGNEQFF	TGTGCCAGCGTACGGGGGGCAGGAAATGAGCAGTTCTTC
NA	TRBJ2-5	NA	TRBV5-1	CASSLGLREETQYF	TGCGCCAGCAGCTTGGGTCTACGCGAGGAGACCCAGTACTTC
NA	TRBJ2-5	TRBD1	TRBV29-1	CSVTGVHGETQYF	TGCAGCGTCACAGGGGTTCACGGAGAGACCCAGTACTTC
once	TRBJ1-3	TRBD1	TRBV3-1/TRBV3-2	CASSQYRDRDGITIYF	TGTGCCAGCAGCCAGTACCGGGACAGAGATGGAATCACCATATATTTT
NA	TRBJ2-2	TRBD2	TRBV6-2/TRBV6-3	CASSYFGTSGRYGTGELFF	TGTGCCAGCAGTTACTTTGGGACTAGCGGGAGATATGGCACCGGGGAGCTGTTTTTT
NA	TRBJ2-3	TRBD1	TRBV5-8	CASGLHWDRGNF	TGTGCCAGCGGCCTACACTGGGACAGGGGAAATTTT
NA	TRBJ2-3	NA	TRBV21-1	CASSKGGTGGEDTQYF	TGTGCCAGCAGCAAAGGCGGGACAGGGGGCGAAGATACGCAGTATTTT
NA	TRBJ2-7	TRBD2	TRBV28	CASSSTTGTSGSYEQYF	TGTGCCAGCAGTTCAACAACCGGGACTAGCGGTTCCTACGAGCAGTACTTC
once	TRBJ2-5	TRBD2	TRBV7-2	CASEPLAGVETQYF	TGTGCCAGCGAGCCACTAGCGGGAGTCGAGACCCAGTACTTC
NA	TRBJ2-2	NA	TRBV28	CASTPGGLENTGELFF	TGTGCCAGCACCCCCGGAGGACTGGAAAACACCGGGGAGCTGTTTTTT
once	TRBJ1-4	NA	TRBV2	CASSDRAGDEKLFF	TGTGCCAGCAGTGATCGGGCAGGGGATGAAAAACTGTTTTTT
NA	TRBJ2-1	TRBD2	TRBV10-3	CAISEGSGWGSYNEQFF	TGTGCCATCAGTGAAGGTAGCGGGTGGGGCTCCTACAATGAGCAGTTCTTC
NA	TRBJ2-7	NA	TRBV28	CASAFPGASYEQYF	TGTGCCAGTGCTTTTCCGGGAGCGTCCTACGAGCAGTACTTC
NA	TRBJ2-1	TRBD2	TRBV7-9	CASSRRVGTSVHEQFF	TGTGCCAGCAGCCGCCGCGTAGGGACTAGTGTCCATGAGCAGTTCTTC
NA	TRBJ1-1	TRBD1	TRBV5-1	CASSIWDRNTEAFF	TGCGCCAGCAGCATATGGGACAGAAACACTGAAGCTTTCTTT
NA	TRBJ2-3	NA	TRBV7-2	CASSLGPGDTQYF	TGTGCCAGCAGCTTAGGCCCGGGAGATACGCAGTATTTT
few	TRBJ2-1	TRBD2	TRBV28	CASTPGGSGRDEQFF	TGTGCCAGCACCCCCGGGGGTAGCGGGAGAGATGAGCAGTTCTTC
once	TRBJ1-2	TRBD1	TRBV9	CASSVGDRDGYTF	TGTGCCAGCAGCGTAGGGGACAGGGATGGCTACACCTTC
NA	TRBJ2-1	TRBD1	TRBV28	CASSFYGQGAIYNEQFF	TGTGCCAGCAGTTTCTATGGACAGGGGGCGATCTACAATGAGCAGTTCTTC
NA	TRBJ2-7	TRBD2	TRBV7-9	CASSPGLAGVDEQYF	TGTGCCAGCAGCCCCGGACTAGCGGGAGTAGACGAGCAGTACTTC
NA	TRBJ2-5	TRBD2	TRBV3-1/TRBV3-2	CASSQDRLAGGETQYF	TGTGCCAGCAGCCAAGATAGACTAGCGGGAGGGGAGACCCAGTACTTC
NA	TRBJ1-2	NA	TRBV4-3	CASSQDWTAYGYTF	TGCGCCAGCAGCCAAGATTGGACAGCCTATGGCTACACCTTC
NA	TRBJ2-1	NA	TRBV7-2	CASRPAGSGAYNEQFF	TGTGCCAGCCGGCCGGCGGGGTCCGGGGCCTACAATGAGCAGTTCTTC
NA	TRBJ2-5	NA	TRBV6-2/TRBV6-3	CASSYSVLDWLQETQYF	TGTGCCAGCAGTTACTCGGTACTGGACTGGCTACAAGAGACCCAGTACTTC
NA	TRBJ2-2	NA	TRBV6-2/TRBV6-3	CASSYPLGHSTGELFF	TGTGCCAGCAGTTACCCTCTAGGACATAGCACCGGGGAGCTGTTTTTT
many	TRBJ1-1	TRBD1	TRBV27	CASSSWTGNTEAFF	TGTGCCAGCAGCTCCTGGACAGGTAACACTGAAGCTTTCTTT
NA	TRBJ2-1	NA	TRBV6-1	CASSPPPRDSEFF	TGTGCCAGCAGCCCTCCGCCCCGGGACTCGGAGTTCTTC
NA	TRBJ2-7	NA	TRBV29-1	CSVEEGGQLSDEQYF	TGCAGCGTTGAAGAGGGGGGACAGCTGAGTGACGAGCAGTACTTC
few	TRBJ1-6	NA	TRBV19	CASSQVGEAGSPLHF	TGTGCCAGTAGTCAAGTCGGGGAAGCTGGTTCACCCCTCCACTTT
NA	TRBJ1-5	NA	TRBV6-2/TRBV6-3	CASSYGQGHQPQHF	TGTGCCAGCAGTTACGGGCAGGGCCATCAGCCCCAGCATTTT
few	TRBJ1-3	TRBD1	TRBV28	CASSLFPRQGNSGNTIYF	TGTGCCAGCAGTTTATTTCCCAGACAGGGAAACTCTGGAAACACCATATATTTT
NA	TRBJ1-2	NA	TRBV19	CASSDSVNPNYGYTF	TGTGCCAGTAGTGATTCGGTCAACCCTAACTATGGCTACACCTTC
once	TRBJ2-7	TRBD1	TRBV6-5	CASSYSGQGDTYEQYF	TGTGCCAGCAGTTACTCCGGACAGGGGGACACCTACGAGCAGTACTTC
NA	TRBJ1-4	NA	TRBV4-1	CASSLGQGLKEKLFF	TGCGCCAGCAGCCTGGGCCAGGGGTTGAAGGAAAAACTGTTTTTT
NA	TRBJ1-1	NA	TRBV28	CASTIGGENTEAFF	TGTGCCAGCACCATCGGGGGGGAGAACACTGAAGCTTTCTTT
NA	TRBJ2-3	NA	TRBV11-2	CASSLLRGVGADTQYF	TGTGCCAGCAGCTTGCTCAGGGGCGTAGGGGCAGATACGCAGTATTTT
NA	TRBJ2-7	TRBD1	TRBV11-2	CASSLSGGSYYEQYF	TGTGCCAGCAGCTTATCAGGGGGCTCCTACTACGAGCAGTACTTC
NA	TRBJ2-3	TRBD2	TRBV5-1	CASSFGGGRSTDTQYF	TGCGCCAGCAGCTTTGGCGGGGGACGGAGCACAGATACGCAGTATTTT
NA	TRBJ2-7	NA	TRBV10-3	CAISDRQKNSYEQYF	TGTGCCATCAGTGATCGTCAGAAAAACTCCTACGAGCAGTACTTC
NA	TRBJ1-6	NA	TRBV2	CASRRLSSYNSPLHF	TGTGCCAGCAGGAGATTAAGCTCCTATAATTCACCCCTCCACTTT
NA	TRBJ1-2	NA	TRBV28	CASSSGVGGYGYTF	TGTGCCAGCAGCTCGGGGGTCGGGGGCTATGGCTACACCTTC
NA	TRBJ1-5	TRBD1	TRBV12-5	CASGLAGTGDGGGPQHF	TGTGCTAGTGGTTTGGCGGGGACAGGGGACGGAGGTGGCCCCCAGCATTTT
NA	TRBJ1-4	TRBD1	TRBV7-9	CASSLWTGGYEKLFF	TGTGCCAGCAGCTTGTGGACAGGGGGCTATGAAAAACTGTTTTTT
few	TRBJ1-5	NA	TRBV28	CASSVRVEPQHF	TGTGCCAGCAGTGTCAGGGTCGAGCCCCAGCATTTT
NA	TRBJ2-1	TRBD2	TRBV27	CASSSSGRAYNEQFF	TGTGCCAGCAGTTCAAGCGGGAGAGCCTACAATGAGCAGTTCTTC
NA	TRBJ2-7	TRBD2	TRBV11-2	CASSPVAGVFYEQYF	TGTGCCAGCAGCCCAGTAGCGGGAGTTTTTTACGAGCAGTACTTC
NA	TRBJ1-5	NA	TRBV20-1	CSASATATSNQPQHF	TGCAGTGCCAGTGCGACAGCCACTAGCAATCAGCCCCAGCATTTT
NA	TRBJ1-3	TRBD1	TRBV10-3	CAISERTGGNTIYF	TGTGCCATCAGTGAGAGGACAGGGGGGAACACCATATATTTT
few	TRBJ1-2	NA	TRBV19	CAASYSNYGYTF	TGTGCCGCGTCCTACTCAAACTATGGCTACACCTTC
NA	TRBJ2-1	NA	TRBV7-2	CASSPPSNEQFF	TGTGCCAGCAGCCCCCCCTCCAATGAGCAGTTCTTC
NA	TRBJ2-1	NA	TRBV5-1	CASSLQASGNEQFF	TGCGCCAGCAGCTTGCAGGCCTCAGGCAATGAGCAGTTCTTC
NA	TRBJ2-2	NA	TRBV11-2	CASRRGRTVPGELFF	TGTGCCAGCAGAAGAGGTCGGACAGTTCCCGGGGAGCTGTTTTTT
NA	TRBJ1-2	NA	TRBV9	CASSVGGASYGYTF	TGTGCCAGCAGCGTGGGGGGAGCGTCCTATGGCTACACCTTC